The sample holds a few counts of the clone carrying this TCR beta chain. No antigen is known for it. The entry originates in a study of cytomegalovirus exposure and HLA in healthy donors. Findings of the study overall: Most TCR sequences showed up rarely, but some public TCRs showed up in many donors. Later analysis revealed greater clonal expansion in HLA-associated TCR beta chains than in equally common others. Reportedly, cytomegalovirus status was diagnosed with high sensitivity and specificity.

This CDR3 spans 16 amino acids. V lost 0 bases, J lost 3 bases, and 13 bases lay in between. CDR1 is LGHNA and CDR2 is YNFKEQ in the germline V gene. It was with 60 Vbeta and 13 Jbeta primers that the PCR ran. Only in-frame clones appear in the TCRdb table, and some are missing; sequencing was by immunoSEQ multiplex PCR. The table records around 150,000 clones, about two thirds of them present only once. The sample taken for sequencing was PBMCs. The receptor was derived from a woman under 40 in good health and CMV-seronegative. This sequence joins TRBV4-2 and TRBJ2-3; TRBD2 might be the D (6 bases). The CDR3 protein is CASSQDRRGGTDTQYF. In nucleotides, the CDR3 is TGTGCCAGCAGCCAAGATCGGAGGGGCGGGACAGATACGCAGTATTTT.